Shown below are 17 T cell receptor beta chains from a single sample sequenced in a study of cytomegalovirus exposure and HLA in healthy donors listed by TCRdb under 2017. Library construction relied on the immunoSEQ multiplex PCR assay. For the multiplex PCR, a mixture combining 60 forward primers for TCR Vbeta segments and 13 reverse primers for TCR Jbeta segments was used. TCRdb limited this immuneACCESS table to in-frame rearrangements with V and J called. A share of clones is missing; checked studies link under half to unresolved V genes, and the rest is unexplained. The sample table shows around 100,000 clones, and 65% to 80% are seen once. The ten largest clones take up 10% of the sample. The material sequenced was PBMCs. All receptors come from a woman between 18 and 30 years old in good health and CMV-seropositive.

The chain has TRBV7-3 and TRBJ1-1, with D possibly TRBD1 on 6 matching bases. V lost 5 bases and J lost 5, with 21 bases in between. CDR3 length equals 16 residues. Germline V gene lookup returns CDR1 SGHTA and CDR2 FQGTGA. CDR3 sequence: CASSPHEGRGGTEAFF. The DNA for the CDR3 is TGTGCCAGCAGCCCTCATGAGGGTCGAGGGGGTACTGAAGCTTTCTTT.

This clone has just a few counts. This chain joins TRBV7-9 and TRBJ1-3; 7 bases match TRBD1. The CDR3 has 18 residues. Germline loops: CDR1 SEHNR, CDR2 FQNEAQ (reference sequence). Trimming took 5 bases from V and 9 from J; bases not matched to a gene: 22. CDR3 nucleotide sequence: TGTGCCAGCAGCATACACCTCCTCACGGGACTCCCAGGGGGCACCATATATTTT. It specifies CASSIHLLTGLPGGTIYF.

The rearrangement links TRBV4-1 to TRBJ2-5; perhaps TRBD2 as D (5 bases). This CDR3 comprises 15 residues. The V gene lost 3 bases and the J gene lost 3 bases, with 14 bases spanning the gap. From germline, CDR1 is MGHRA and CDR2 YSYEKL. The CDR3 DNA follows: TGCGCCAGCAGCCAGACACAACTAGGGAAAGAGACCCAGTACTTC. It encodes CASSQTQLGKETQYF.

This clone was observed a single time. For the CDR3, the DNA is TGTGCCAGCAGTGACTGGCGGGAAGAGACCCAGTACTTC. Translated, it gives CASSDWREETQYF. This rearrangement joins TRBV2 to TRBJ2-5; perhaps TRBD2 as D (5 bases). V was shortened by 3 bases and J by 3 bases, with 8 bases between the two germline ends. Germline-derived CDR1 and CDR2 are SNHLY and FYNNEI. The CDR3 is made up of 13 amino acids. The full variable domain, rest sourced from reference TRBV2 and TRBJ2-5, is EPEVTQTPSHQVTQMGQEVILRCVPISNHLYFYWYRQILGQKVEFLVSFYNNEISEKSEIFDDQFSVERPDGSNFTLKIRSTKLEDSAMYFCASSDWREETQYFGPGTRLLVL.

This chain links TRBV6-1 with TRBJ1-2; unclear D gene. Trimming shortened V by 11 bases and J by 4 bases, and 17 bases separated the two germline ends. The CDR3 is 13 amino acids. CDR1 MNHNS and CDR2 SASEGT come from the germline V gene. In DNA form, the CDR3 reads TGTGCCCACGAATACACTGGGAGCTATGGCTACACCTTC. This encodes CAHEYTGSYGYTF.

The CDR3 region is CAISVDREQGYTF. CDR3 sequence (DNA): TGTGCCATCAGCGTGGACAGGGAGCAAGGCTACACCTTC. The J gene is TRBJ1-2, the V gene TRBV10-3, with 8 bases fitting TRBD1. V lost 6 bases to trimming and J lost 8 bases; unmatched junction nucleotides: 8. Germline CDR1 reads ENHRY; CDR2 reads SYGVKD. The CDR3 has 13 residues.

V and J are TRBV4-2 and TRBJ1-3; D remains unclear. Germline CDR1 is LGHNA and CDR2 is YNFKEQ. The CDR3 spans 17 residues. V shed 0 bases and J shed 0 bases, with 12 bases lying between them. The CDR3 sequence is CASSQDEGTFSGNTIYF. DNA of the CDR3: TGTGCCAGCAGCCAAGATGAGGGCACCTTCTCTGGAAACACCATATATTTT.

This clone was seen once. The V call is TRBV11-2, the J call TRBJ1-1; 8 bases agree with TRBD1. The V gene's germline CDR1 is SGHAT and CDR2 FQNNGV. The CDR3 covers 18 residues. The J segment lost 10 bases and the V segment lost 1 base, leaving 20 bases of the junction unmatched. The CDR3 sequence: CASSLGLYRGGKIGAAFF. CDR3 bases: TGTGCCAGCAGCTTAGGCCTCTACAGGGGGGGCAAGATCGGGGCAGCTTTCTTT.

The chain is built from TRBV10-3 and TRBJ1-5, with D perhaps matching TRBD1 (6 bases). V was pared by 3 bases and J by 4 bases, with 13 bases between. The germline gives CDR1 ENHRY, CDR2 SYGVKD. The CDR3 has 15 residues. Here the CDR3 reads CAISETGDKNQPQHF. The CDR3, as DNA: TGTGCCATCAGTGAAACCGGGGACAAAAATCAGCCCCAGCATTTT.

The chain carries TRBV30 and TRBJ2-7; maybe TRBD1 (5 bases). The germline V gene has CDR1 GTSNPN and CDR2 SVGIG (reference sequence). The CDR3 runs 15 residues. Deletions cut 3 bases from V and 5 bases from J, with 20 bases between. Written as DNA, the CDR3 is TGTGCCTGGAGGACCCTCCCAGGGCCTTCTGACGAGCAGTACTTC. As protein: CAWRTLPGPSDEQYF.

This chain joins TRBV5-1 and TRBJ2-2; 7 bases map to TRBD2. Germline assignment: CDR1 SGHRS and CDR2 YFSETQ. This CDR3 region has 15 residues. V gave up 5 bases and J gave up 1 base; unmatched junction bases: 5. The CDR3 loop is CASSQGLGNTGELFF. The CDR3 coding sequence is TGCGCCAGCAGTCAAGGACTAGGGAACACCGGGGAGCTGTTTTTT.

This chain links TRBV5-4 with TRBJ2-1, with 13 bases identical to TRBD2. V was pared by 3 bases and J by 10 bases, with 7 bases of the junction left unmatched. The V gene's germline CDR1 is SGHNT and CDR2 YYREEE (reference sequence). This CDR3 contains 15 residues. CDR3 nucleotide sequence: TGTGCCAGCAGCTCCTCGGGACTAGCGGGGACCGAGCAGTTCTTC. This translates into CASSSSGLAGTEQFF.

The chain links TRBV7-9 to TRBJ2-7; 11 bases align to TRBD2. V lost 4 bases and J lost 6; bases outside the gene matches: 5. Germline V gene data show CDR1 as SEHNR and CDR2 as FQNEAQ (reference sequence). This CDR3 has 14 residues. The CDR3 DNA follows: TGTGCCAGCAGCTCGTACACTAGCGGGAGCGAGCAGTACTTC. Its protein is CASSSYTSGSEQYF.

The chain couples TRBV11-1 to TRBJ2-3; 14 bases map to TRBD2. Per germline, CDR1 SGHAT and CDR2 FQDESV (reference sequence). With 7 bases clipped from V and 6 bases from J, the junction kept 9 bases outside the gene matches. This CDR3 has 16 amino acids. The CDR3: CASTRTSGGFRDTQYF. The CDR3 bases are TGTGCCAGCACCAGGACTAGCGGGGGGTTCCGGGATACGCAGTATTTT.

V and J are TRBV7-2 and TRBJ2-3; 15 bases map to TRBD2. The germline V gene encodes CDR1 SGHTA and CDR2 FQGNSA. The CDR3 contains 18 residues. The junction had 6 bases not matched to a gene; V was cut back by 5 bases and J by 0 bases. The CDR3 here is CASSTGLAGGLSTDTQYF. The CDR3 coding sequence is TGTGCCAGCAGCACCGGACTAGCGGGGGGGCTTAGCACAGATACGCAGTATTTT.

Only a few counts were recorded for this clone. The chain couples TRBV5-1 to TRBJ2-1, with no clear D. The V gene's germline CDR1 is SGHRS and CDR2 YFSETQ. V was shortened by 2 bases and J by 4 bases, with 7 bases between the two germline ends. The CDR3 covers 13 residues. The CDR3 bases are TGCGCCAGCAGCTTAGAACTTTACAATGAGCAGTTCTTC. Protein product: CASSLELYNEQFF.

The CDR3 sequence is CASSIAGAQRDQPQHF. The CDR3 nucleotides read TGTGCCAGTAGTATAGCTGGGGCGCAGCGGGATCAGCCCCAGCATTTT. J is TRBJ1-5 and V is TRBV19; D is possibly TRBD1 (5 bases). Trimming removed 1 base from V and 5 bases from J, with 15 bases in between. The CDR3 spans 16 residues. In germline, CDR1 is LNHDA, CDR2 SQIVND (reference sequence).